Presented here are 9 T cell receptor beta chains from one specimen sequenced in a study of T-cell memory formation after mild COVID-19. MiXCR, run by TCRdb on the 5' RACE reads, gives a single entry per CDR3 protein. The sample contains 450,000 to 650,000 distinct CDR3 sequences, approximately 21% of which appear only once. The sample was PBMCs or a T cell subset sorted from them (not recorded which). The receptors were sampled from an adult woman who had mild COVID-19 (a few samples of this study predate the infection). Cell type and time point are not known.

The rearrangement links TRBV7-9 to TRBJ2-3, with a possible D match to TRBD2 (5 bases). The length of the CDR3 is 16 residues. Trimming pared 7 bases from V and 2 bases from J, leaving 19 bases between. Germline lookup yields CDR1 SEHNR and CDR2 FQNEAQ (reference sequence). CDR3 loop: CASTNRRGRNTDTQYF. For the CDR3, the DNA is TGTGCCAGCACCAATCGCCGGGGTCGCAACACAGATACGCAGTATTTT.

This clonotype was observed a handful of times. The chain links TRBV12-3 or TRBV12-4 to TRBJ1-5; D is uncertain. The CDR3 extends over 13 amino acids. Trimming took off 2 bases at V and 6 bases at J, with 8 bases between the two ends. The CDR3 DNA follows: TGTGCCAGCAGTTTACCCCCTACTCAGCCCCAGCATTTT. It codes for CASSLPPTQPQHF.

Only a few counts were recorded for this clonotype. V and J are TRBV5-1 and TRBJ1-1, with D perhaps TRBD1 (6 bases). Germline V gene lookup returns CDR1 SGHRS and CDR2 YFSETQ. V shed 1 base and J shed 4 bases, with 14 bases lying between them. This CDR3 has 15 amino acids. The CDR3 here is CASSLSTGYLTEAFF. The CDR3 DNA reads TGCGCCAGCAGCTTGAGTACAGGGTACCTCACTGAAGCTTTCTTT.

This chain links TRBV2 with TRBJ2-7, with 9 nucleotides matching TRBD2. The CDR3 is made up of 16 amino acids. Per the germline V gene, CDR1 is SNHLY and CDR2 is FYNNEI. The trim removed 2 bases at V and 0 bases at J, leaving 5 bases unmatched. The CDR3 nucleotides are TGTGCCAGCAGTGAATTGGCGGGGGGGAGCTCCTACGAGCAGTACTTC. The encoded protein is CASSELAGGSSYEQYF.

The CDR3 bases are TGTGCCAGCAGTCTGGACAGCGCGGGTTCACCCCTCCACTTT. It yields the protein CASSLDSAGSPLHF. The chain joins TRBV6-5 to TRBJ1-6, with D possibly being TRBD1 (6 bases). In germline, CDR1 is MNHEY, CDR2 SVGAGI. This CDR3 region has 14 residues. V was pared by 5 bases and J by 9 bases, with 14 bases between.

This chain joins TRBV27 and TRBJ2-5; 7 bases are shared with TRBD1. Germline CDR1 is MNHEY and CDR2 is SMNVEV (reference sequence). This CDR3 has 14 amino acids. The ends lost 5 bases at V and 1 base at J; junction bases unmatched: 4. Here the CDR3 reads CASSPQGSQETQYF. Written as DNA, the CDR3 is TGTGCCAGCAGTCCACAGGGGTCCCAAGAGACCCAGTACTTC.

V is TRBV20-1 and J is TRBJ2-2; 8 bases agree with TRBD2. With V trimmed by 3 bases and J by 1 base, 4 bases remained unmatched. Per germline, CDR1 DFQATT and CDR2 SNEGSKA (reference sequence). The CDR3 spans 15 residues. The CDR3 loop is CSARRRGVNTGELFF. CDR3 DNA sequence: TGCAGTGCTAGGAGGCGGGGGGTGAACACCGGGGAGCTGTTTTTT.

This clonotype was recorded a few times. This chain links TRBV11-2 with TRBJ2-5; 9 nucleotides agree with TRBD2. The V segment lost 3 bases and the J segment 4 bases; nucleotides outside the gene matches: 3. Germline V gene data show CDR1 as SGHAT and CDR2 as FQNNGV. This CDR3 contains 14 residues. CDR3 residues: CASSFSGSRETQYF. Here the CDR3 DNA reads TGTGCCAGCAGCTTTAGCGGGAGTCGAGAGACCCAGTACTTC.

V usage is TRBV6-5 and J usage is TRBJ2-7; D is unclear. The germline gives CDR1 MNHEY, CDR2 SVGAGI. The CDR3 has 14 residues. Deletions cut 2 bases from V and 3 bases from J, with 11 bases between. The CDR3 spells CASSYGSSSYEQYF. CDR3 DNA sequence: TGTGCCAGCAGTTACGGCAGCAGTAGCTACGAGCAGTACTTC.